The next 15 T cell receptor beta chains were all read from a single sample in a study of T cell clonotyping in hematopoietic cell transplantation. Clones were read by immunoSEQ multiplex PCR, and TCRdb kept only the in-frame ones, dropping some. The repertoire holds around 9,600 clones, with roughly 85% as singletons. Sequences were derived from peripheral blood mononuclear cells, sampled 180 days after allogeneic stem cell transplant. The receptors derive from a female patient between 50 and 60 years old who had an allogeneic stem cell transplant from a related donor, so the T cells may come from the graft donor. Some clones in this sample may be carry-over from other donors' samples.

The V and J genes are TRBV6-1 and TRBJ1-2, with 8 positions matching TRBD1. Trimming took 7 bases from V and 8 from J; bases not matched to a gene: 12. CDR3 size: 14 residues. The germline V gene encodes CDR1 MNHNS and CDR2 SASEGT. CDR3 bases: TGTGCCAGCATACCTTACCAACAGGGGGAGGGCTACACCTTC. Translated, it gives CASIPYQQGEGYTF.

The chain carries TRBV28 and TRBJ2-3; the match to TRBD1 covers 10 bases. Losses at the gene ends were 7 bases for V and 4 bases for J; bases not matched to a gene: 11. The CDR3 consists of 16 residues. The germline gives CDR1 MDHEN, CDR2 SYDVKM. CDR3 sequence reads: CASMVGTGVGADTQYF. The CDR3, as DNA: TGTGCCAGCATGGTTGGGACAGGGGTTGGAGCAGATACGCAGTATTTT.

The chain links TRBV5-5 to TRBJ2-3; tentative D call: TRBD2 (6 bases). This CDR3 is 17 amino acids long. CDR1 SGHKS and CDR2 YYEKEE come from the germline V gene (reference sequence). With 4 bases removed from V and 2 bases from J, the gap between germline ends came to 20 bases. The CDR3 coding sequence is TGTGCCAGCAGCCCTAAGCGCCGGACTACCTACACAGATACGCAGTATTTT. It encodes CASSPKRRTTYTDTQYF.

This chain joins TRBV10-2 and TRBJ1-1; D call uncertain. Germline-derived CDR1 and CDR2 are WSHSY and SAAADI. V shed 3 bases and J shed 0 bases, with 2 bases lying between them. The CDR3 is 12 amino acids. In nucleotides, the CDR3 is TGCGCCAGCAGTGATATGAACACTGAAGCTTTCTTT. It encodes CASSDMNTEAFF.

This chain connects TRBV4-3 to TRBJ2-7; D gene uncertain. V lost 3 bases and J lost 3, with 9 bases in between. The CDR3 runs to 13 residues. Per germline, CDR1 LGHNA and CDR2 YSLEER. The CDR3 reads CASSHDPGYEQYF. Written as DNA, the CDR3 is TGCGCCAGCAGCCATGATCCCGGCTACGAGCAGTACTTC.

V gene TRBV19 combines with J gene TRBJ2-1; D uncertain. This CDR3 has 12 residues. Deletions cut 6 bases from V and 7 bases from J, with 10 bases between. The germline V gene has CDR1 LNHDA and CDR2 SQIVND (reference sequence). The CDR3 region has the DNA TGTGCCAGTAGAGCCAGCGCTAATGAGCAGTTCTTC. Its translation: CASRASANEQFF.

The chain carries TRBV5-1 and TRBJ2-5; TRBD1 or TRBD2 may be the D gene (7 bases each). The ends were cut back, 2 bases at V and 3 bases at J, with 11 bases in the middle. Germline V lookup: CDR1 SGHRS, CDR2 YFSETQ. The CDR3 is 14 amino acids. CDR3 in amino acids: CASSFQGGEETQYF. The DNA of the CDR3 is TGCGCCAGCAGCTTCCAGGGGGGGGAAGAGACCCAGTACTTC.

V gene TRBV5-1 combines with J gene TRBJ1-1; the D is unclear. The CDR3 totals 13 residues. In germline, CDR1 is SGHRS, CDR2 YFSETQ. The V end lost 3 bases, the J end lost 10 bases, and 16 bases lay between the germline ends. In nucleotides, the CDR3 is TGCGCCAGCAGCTCGGAGTCGGGTTTAGGAGCTTTCTTT. Translated, it gives CASSSESGLGAFF.

The chain has TRBV7-2 and TRBJ2-7; 9 nucleotides align to TRBD1. With 5 bases clipped from V and 7 bases from J, the junction kept 6 bases outside the gene matches. Per germline, CDR1 SGHTA and CDR2 FQGNSA. This CDR3 has 13 amino acids. In DNA form, the CDR3 reads TGTGCCAGCAGCGGGGGACAGGGTTGGGAGCAGTACTTC. It is translated as CASSGGQGWEQYF.

The rearrangement links TRBV27 to TRBJ2-2; a weak D match, TRBD1 (6 bases). Per the germline V gene, CDR1 is MNHEY and CDR2 is SMNVEV (reference sequence). Trimming cost V 1 base and J 5 bases, with 11 bases left between them. CDR3 length: 15 amino acids. Written as DNA, the CDR3 is TGTGCCAGCAGTTTATTTGGGGGCAGGACCGGGGAGCTGTTTTTT. It encodes CASSLFGGRTGELFF.

The chain joins TRBV19 to TRBJ1-3, with D unclear. CDR1 LNHDA and CDR2 SQIVND come from the germline V gene (reference sequence). The CDR3 is made up of 16 amino acids. Trimming stripped 5 bases from V and 0 bases from J, with 14 bases between. CDR3 protein: CASSPLDRYSGNTIYF. The CDR3 nucleotides are TGTGCCAGTAGTCCCCTCGACCGGTACTCTGGAAACACCATATATTTT.

The V gene is TRBV19, the J gene TRBJ2-7; 15 bases are a match to TRBD2. V dropped 5 bases and J dropped 2; count of bases not matched to a gene: 4. Germline-derived CDR1 and CDR2 are LNHDA and SQIVND (reference sequence). The length of the CDR3 is 16 residues. The CDR3 nucleotides read TGTGCCAGTAGTCCGGGACTAGCGGGGGGAACCTACGAGCAGTACTTC. Protein product: CASSPGLAGGTYEQYF.

The rearrangement joins TRBV9 to TRBJ2-3; D ambiguous. V lost 0 bases and J lost 2, with 7 bases in between. Per germline, CDR1 SGDLS and CDR2 YYNGEE. This CDR3 comprises 14 residues. As DNA, the CDR3 is TGTGCCAGCAGCGTAGAACCCTACACAGATACGCAGTATTTT. Translating it yields CASSVEPYTDTQYF.

About this clone itself: A read error may account for a junction end that differs from germline. This chain connects TRBV7-7 to TRBJ1-6; 7 bases are a match to TRBD1. The CDR3 length is 15 residues. Germline-derived CDR1 and CDR2 are SSHAT and FNYEAQ (reference sequence). The DNA for the CDR3 is TGCGCCAGCAGCCAGCCGGGACAGTATAATTCACCCCTCCACTTT. As protein: CASSQPGQYNSPLHF.

The CDR3 nucleotides are TGTGCCAGCACCACGGACAGGGCGGCAGATACGCAGTATTTT. The encoded protein is CASTTDRAADTQYF. The V and J genes are TRBV28 and TRBJ2-3; 8 nucleotides match TRBD1. Germline V CDR1 and CDR2: MDHEN, SYDVKM. The CDR3 is 14 residues long. V dropped 7 bases and J dropped 4; count of bases not matched to a gene: 7.